The 10 T cell receptor beta chains presented below share a single source sample, sequenced in a study of a mutant IDH1 vaccine in newly diagnosed glioma. The antigens of these receptors remain unknown. Time point given: week 35, safety follow-up. Topical imiquimod accompanied each vaccine dose, which consisted of 300 ug of mutant IDH1 20-mer peptide. This table comes from immunoSEQ multiplex PCR, and its TCRdb copy is limited to in-frame clones, with some not included. Of around 45,000 clones in the sample, approximately 90% are singletons; the top ten hold around 5.4%. The starting material was PBMCs, obtained from a glioma patient whose treatment included an IDH1 peptide vaccine. These receptors were collected from a woman between 40 and 50 years old with glioma.

In its sample, this clone was seen once. The rearrangement links TRBV2 to TRBJ2-7; possibly TRBD2 for D (6 bases). Germline V gives CDR1 SNHLY, CDR2 FYNNEI. The CDR3 has 12 amino acids. Deletions cut 7 bases from V and 1 base from J, with 8 bases between. The CDR3 here is CASTAGSYEQYF. The CDR3 DNA reads TGTGCCAGCACGGCGGGGTCCTACGAGCAGTACTTC.

The count of this clone is one. The chain uses TRBV19 and TRBJ2-7, with 15 bases that match TRBD2. The ends lost 6 bases at V and 3 bases at J; junction bases unmatched: 3. The CDR3 length is 15 residues. Germline V gives CDR1 LNHDA, CDR2 SQIVND (reference sequence). As DNA, the CDR3 is TGTGCCAGTAGGGGACTAGCGGGGGGATTCTACGAGCAGTACTTC. It translates to CASRGLAGGFYEQYF.

V usage is TRBV6-6 and J usage is TRBJ2-5; D might be TRBD2 (6 bases). The V gene's germline CDR1 is MNHNY and CDR2 SVGAGI (reference sequence). The CDR3 is made up of 13 amino acids. V lost 8 bases and J lost 3, with 13 bases in between. CDR3 sequence (DNA): TGTGCCAGCTGCGTTAGGAGGGAAGAGACCCAGTACTTC. The encoded protein is CASCVRREETQYF.

The chain combines TRBV7-6 with TRBJ2-2; 9 positions match TRBD2. With 3 bases clipped from V and 3 bases from J, the junction kept 5 bases outside the gene matches. Germline assignment: CDR1 SGHVS and CDR2 FNYEAQ. This CDR3 region has 16 residues. DNA for the CDR3: TGTGCCAGCAGCTTTATAGCGGGAGAGGACACCGGGGAGCTGTTTTTT. Translated: CASSFIAGEDTGELFF.

A single count supports this clone. This chain's CDR3 is CASSLLGSSYNEQFF. CDR3 DNA sequence: TGTGCCAGCAGTCTGCTCGGAAGCTCCTACAATGAGCAGTTCTTC. This chain uses TRBV6-6 with TRBJ2-1; D is unclear. V was trimmed by 5 bases and J by 0 bases, leaving 11 bases between them. CDR3 size: 15 residues. The germline gives CDR1 MNHNY, CDR2 SVGAGI (reference sequence).

The chain combines TRBV23-1 with TRBJ1-1, with a possible D match to TRBD1 (5 bases). TRBV23-1 is designated an ORF whose function remains uncertain. V lost 7 bases, J lost 0 bases, and 12 bases lay in between. The CDR3 is 14 amino acids. CDR3 coding DNA: TGCGCCAGCATAGCCGGGACGGTGAACACTGAAGCTTTCTTT. Its translation is CASIAGTVNTEAFF.

This rearrangement joins TRBV6-6 to TRBJ2-4, with D possibly TRBD2 on 6 matching bases. Germline V lookup: CDR1 MNHNY, CDR2 SVGAGI (reference sequence). V lost 6 bases, J lost 7 bases, and 19 bases lay in between. This CDR3 region has 15 residues. For the CDR3, the DNA is TGTGCCAGCAGCGCCAGTTCCCCTCGGGGGAACATTCAGTACTTC. Translation: CASSASSPRGNIQYF.

V gene TRBV4-3 combines with J gene TRBJ2-2; tentative D call: TRBD1 (6 bases). Germline CDR1 is LGHNA and CDR2 is YSLEER. V lost 3 bases, J lost 1 base, and 15 bases lay in between. The CDR3 runs 17 residues. The CDR3 here is CASSHQFQGQNTGELFF. Here the CDR3 DNA reads TGCGCCAGCAGCCACCAATTTCAGGGACAGAACACCGGGGAGCTGTTTTTT.

This clone was detected a few times. The rearrangement joins TRBV7-9 to TRBJ1-1; the D gene is possibly TRBD1 (5 bases). The CDR3 loop spans 14 amino acids. V lost 7 bases and J lost 0, with 12 bases in between. Germline V lookup: CDR1 SEHNR, CDR2 FQNEAQ (reference sequence). The CDR3 is CASTLTAMNTEAFF. Here the CDR3 DNA reads TGTGCCAGCACGTTGACAGCCATGAACACTGAAGCTTTCTTT.

The J gene is TRBJ2-1, the V gene TRBV2, with 8 bases fitting TRBD2. The CDR3 runs 16 residues. CDR1 is SNHLY and CDR2 is FYNNEI in the germline V gene. After removal of 5 bases from V and 6 bases from J, the junction contained 12 bases not matched to a gene. The CDR3 here is CASSPPNGRAFNEQFF. The CDR3 region has the DNA TGTGCCAGCAGTCCTCCTAACGGGAGGGCCTTCAATGAGCAGTTCTTC.